These 2 T cell receptor beta chains share one sample of origin, sequenced in a study of T cell repertoires in cytomegalovirus infection. What these receptors recognize is not known. MiXCR, run by TCRdb on the reads, gives a single entry per CDR3 protein. The sample lists a few hundred thousand distinct CDR3 sequences; 40% were seen once. Sequencing used cultured PBMCs, obtained from culture after CMV antigen stimulation. The receptor source for this set is a human donor in good health (CMV status not recorded). Some clones in this sample may be carry-over from other donors' samples.

The chain links TRBV11-2 to TRBJ1-1; D is possibly TRBD1 (5 bases). V lost 2 bases to trimming and J lost 3 bases, with 10 bases between them. The CDR3 sequence is 14 residues long. Looked up from germline, CDR1 is SGHAT and CDR2 is FQNNGV. This chain's CDR3 is CASSLPGTDTEAFF. CDR3 nucleotide sequence: TGTGCCAGCAGCTTACCCGGGACCGACACTGAAGCTTTCTTT.

This clonotype turned up a few times. The chain recombines TRBV12-3 or TRBV12-4 with TRBJ1-5; 7 positions match TRBD1. V dropped 2 bases and J dropped 7; count of bases not matched to a gene: 14. The CDR3 is made up of 17 amino acids. CDR3 in amino acids: CASSLPSFDRVWQPQHF. CDR3 nucleotide sequence: TGTGCCAGCAGTTTACCATCCTTTGACAGGGTCTGGCAGCCCCAGCATTTT.